These 9 T cell receptor beta chains were sequenced from one sample in a study of blood T cell repertoires in COVID-19. Sequenced by immunoSEQ multiplex PCR; TCRdb stores in-frame clones only, minus some. The table has about 280,000 clones, about 80% seen once. Sequencing used peripheral blood. The receptor set was obtained from a woman aged 50 to 65 who had recovered from COVID-19.

The gene calls are TRBV4-1 and TRBJ1-3, with a weak D call TRBD1 (5 bases). Germline V lookup: CDR1 MGHRA, CDR2 YSYEKL. V lost 0 bases and J lost 1, with 10 bases in between. The CDR3 length is 16 residues. The CDR3 sequence is CASSQDPGVSGNTIYF. The CDR3 nucleotides read TGCGCCAGCAGCCAAGATCCGGGGGTTTCTGGAAACACCATATATTTT.

The rearrangement joins TRBV6-2 or TRBV6-3 to TRBJ2-7; 7 bases map to TRBD1. V was clipped by 6 bases and J by 7 bases; unmatched bases: 12. The CDR3 loop spans 14 amino acids. Germline CDR1 MNHEY, CDR2 SVGEGT. The CDR3 loop is CASSPTGFNGEQYF. As DNA, the CDR3 is TGTGCCAGCAGCCCGACAGGGTTTAATGGGGAGCAGTACTTC.

The chain employs TRBV7-9 and TRBJ1-4; 7 nucleotides align to TRBD1. Trimming removed 1 base from V and 6 bases from J; junction bases left unmatched: 8. Germline CDR1 SEHNR, CDR2 FQNEAQ (reference sequence). The CDR3 sequence is 16 residues long. CDR3 DNA sequence: TGTGCCAGCAGCTTAGGGGGACAGCGGGTACATGAAAAACTGTTTTTT. As protein: CASSLGGQRVHEKLFF.

V is TRBV24-1 and J is TRBJ1-2, with 8 nucleotides matching TRBD1. From germline, CDR1 is KGHDR and CDR2 SFDVKD. V shed 5 bases and J 3 bases; nucleotides not matched to a gene: 7. The CDR3 totals 15 residues. CDR3 residues: CATSGNDRGDYGYTF. In DNA form, the CDR3 reads TGTGCCACCAGTGGGAACGACAGGGGAGACTATGGCTACACCTTC.

This chain joins TRBV5-1 and TRBJ2-3; no reliable D call. This CDR3 region has 14 residues. V was shortened by 3 bases and J by 1 base, with 9 bases between the two germline ends. Germline V gives CDR1 SGHRS, CDR2 YFSETQ. This CDR3 is CASSSERGTDTQYF. The CDR3, as DNA: TGCGCCAGCAGCTCCGAGCGTGGCACAGATACGCAGTATTTT.

The chain recombines TRBV20-1 with TRBJ1-1, with D possibly being TRBD1 (5 bases). Between the trimmed V and J ends, which lost 3 bases and 4 bases, there was a span of 12 bases. Germline V gene data show CDR1 as DFQATT and CDR2 as SNEGSKA (reference sequence). The length of the CDR3 is 13 residues. CDR3 region: CSASGQPSTEAFF. In DNA form, the CDR3 reads TGCAGTGCTAGTGGACAACCCAGCACTGAAGCTTTCTTT.

This chain links TRBV7-2 with TRBJ1-1; the D gene is possibly TRBD1 (6 bases). V lost 8 bases, J lost 1 base, and 11 bases lay in between. This CDR3 is 13 amino acids long. The germline gives CDR1 SGHTA, CDR2 FQGNSA. The CDR3 loop is CASGRGRNTEAFF. The DNA for the CDR3 is TGTGCCAGCGGCAGGGGTAGGAACACTGAAGCTTTCTTT.

The rearrangement uses TRBV15 and TRBJ2-7, with a tentative D call TRBD1 (5 bases). In germline, CDR1 is LNHNV, CDR2 YYDKDF (reference sequence). The V and J ends lost 1 base and 2 bases respectively, with 15 bases between them. This CDR3 contains 16 residues. The CDR3 DNA reads as TGTGCCACCAGCAGAGCCGAAGACAGCCCGGCCTACGAGCAGTACTTC. Residues: CATSRAEDSPAYEQYF.

This clone was detected only a few times. The rearrangement uses TRBV4-3 and TRBJ2-2; D gene ambiguous. With 0 bases removed from V and 2 bases from J, the gap between germline ends came to 4 bases. The CDR3 totals 14 residues. Per germline, CDR1 LGHNA and CDR2 YSLEER. This CDR3 reads CASSQDPNTGELFF. The CDR3 region has the DNA TGCGCCAGCAGCCAAGACCCTAACACCGGGGAGCTGTTTTTT.